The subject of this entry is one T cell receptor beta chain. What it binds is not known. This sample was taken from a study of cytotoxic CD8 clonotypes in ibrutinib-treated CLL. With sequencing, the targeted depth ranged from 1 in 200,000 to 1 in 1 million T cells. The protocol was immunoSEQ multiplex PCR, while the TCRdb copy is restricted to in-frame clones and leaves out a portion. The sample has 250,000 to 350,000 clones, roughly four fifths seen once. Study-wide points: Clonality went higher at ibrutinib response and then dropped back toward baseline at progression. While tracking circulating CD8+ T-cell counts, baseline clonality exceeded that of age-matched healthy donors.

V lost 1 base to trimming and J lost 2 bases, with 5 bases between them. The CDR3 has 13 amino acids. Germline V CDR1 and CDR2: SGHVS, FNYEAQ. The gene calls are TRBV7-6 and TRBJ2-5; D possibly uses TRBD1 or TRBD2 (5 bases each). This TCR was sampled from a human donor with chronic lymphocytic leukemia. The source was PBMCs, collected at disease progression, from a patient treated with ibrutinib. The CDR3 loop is CASSLGGQETQYF. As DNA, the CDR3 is TGTGCCAGCAGCTTAGGGGGGCAAGAGACCCAGTACTTC.